This TCR beta chain originates from a study of monozygotic twins with inflammatory bowel disease. The CDR3 is 16 amino acids. After re-calling the 5' RACE reads, TCRdb lists one entry per CDR3 protein, DNA absent. The listing contains approximately 150,000 distinct CDR3 sequences. This sequence joins TRBV12-3 or TRBV12-4 and TRBJ1-1; checking the TCRdb D call of TRBD1 is not possible without DNA. The sequenced sample consisted of blood. This clonotype originated in a human donor with ulcerative colitis or Crohn's disease, or a healthy co-twin of an affected twin (not recorded which). CDR3 loop: CASSPPLDRGPGEAFF.